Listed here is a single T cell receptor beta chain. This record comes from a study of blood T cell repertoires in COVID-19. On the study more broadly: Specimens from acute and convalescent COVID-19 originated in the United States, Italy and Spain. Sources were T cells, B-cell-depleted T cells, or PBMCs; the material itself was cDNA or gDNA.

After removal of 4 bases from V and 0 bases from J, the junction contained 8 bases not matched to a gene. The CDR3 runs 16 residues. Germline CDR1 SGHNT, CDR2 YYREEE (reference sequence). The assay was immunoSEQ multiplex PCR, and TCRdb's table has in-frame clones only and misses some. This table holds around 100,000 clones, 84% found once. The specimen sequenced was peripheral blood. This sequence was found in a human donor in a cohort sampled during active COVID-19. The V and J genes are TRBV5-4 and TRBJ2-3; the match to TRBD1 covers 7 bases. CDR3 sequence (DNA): TGTGCCAGCAGCACCCGACAGGGTGAAAGCACAGATACGCAGTATTTT. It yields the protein CASSTRQGESTDTQYF.